This T cell receptor (beta chain) derives from a study of T-cell memory formation after mild COVID-19. Study in general: Largely donor-specific TCR clusters were found. Overall study results and limits: Second-wave clones peaking on day 37 lacked confirmed SARS-CoV-2 specificity.

Trimming took 5 bases from V and 8 from J; bases not matched to a gene: 17. Germline V lookup: CDR1 KGHDR, CDR2 SFDVKD. The CDR3 has 20 amino acids. The table lists this clonotype with a few counts. Its target is unknown. Constant-segment primers were used for 5'RACE, and the resulting TCR alpha and TCR beta cDNA libraries carried sample barcodes and UMIs. TCRdb reprocessed the 5' RACE reads via MiXCR and lists one record per CDR3 protein. The profile covers over 120,000 distinct CDR3 sequences, with 15% to 20% appearing a single time and 2% to 2.5% taken by the ten largest. The chain carries TRBV24-1 and TRBJ2-1; TRBD2 matches 16 bases. The receptor was derived from an adult woman who had mild COVID-19 (a few samples of this study predate the infection). Cell type and time point are not known. The specimen sequenced was PBMCs or a T cell subset sorted from them (not recorded which). In DNA form, the CDR3 reads TGTGCCACCAGTGTTCAAATTGGGACTAGCGGGAGGGCCGGAGACGATGAGCAGTTCTTC. This gives the protein CATSVQIGTSGRAGDDEQFF.